These 21 T cell receptor beta chains came from one sample sequenced in a study of CD8+ T cells in alopecia areata. The treatment denotes: oral pan-JAK inhibitor, 5-10 mg twice daily. Isolated RNA was reverse transcribed into cDNA used as the sequencing template. Data came from immunoSEQ multiplex PCR; TCRdb stores just in-frame clones and leaves some out. The sample carries roughly 180,000 clones, about 53% recorded once. Source: CD8+ T cells sorted from blood, taken at week 24, from a patient treated with tofacitinib. These receptors were obtained from a human donor with alopecia areata.

This rearrangement joins TRBV5-1 to TRBJ1-2; D is unclear. Trimming left V 0 bases short and J 10 bases short, with 10 bases between. The CDR3 sequence is 12 residues long. The germline gives CDR1 SGHRS, CDR2 YFSETQ. CDR3 protein: CASSLAGQDYTF. CDR3 coding DNA: TGCGCCAGCAGCTTGGCTGGGCAGGACTACACCTTC.

The chain recombines TRBV30 with TRBJ1-1, with D possibly being TRBD1 (6 bases). In germline, CDR1 is GTSNPN, CDR2 SVGIG (reference sequence). This CDR3 is 14 amino acids long. Trimming removed 2 bases from V and 4 bases from J, with 14 bases in between. The CDR3 bases are TGTGCCTGGAGTCAGGGGAATTCGATCACTGAAGCTTTCTTT. Its translation: CAWSQGNSITEAFF.

The chain combines TRBV25-1 with TRBJ1-2, with 8 bases that match TRBD1. This CDR3 is built from 13 residues. Germline trimming cut 5 bases from V and 3 bases from J; bases unmatched to any gene: 2. The germline CDR1 and CDR2 sequences are MGHDK and SYGVNS. CDR3 nucleotide sequence: TGTGCCAGCAGTCTACAGGGGGACTATGGCTACACCTTC. This codes for CASSLQGDYGYTF.

This chain connects TRBV30 to TRBJ2-1; TRBD2 matches 8 bases. This CDR3 is built from 13 residues. Germline CDR1 is GTSNPN and CDR2 is SVGIG (reference sequence). Unmatched junction bases numbered 7, after V lost 4 bases and J lost 8 bases. The CDR3 protein is CAWTSGGMDEQFF. The CDR3 bases are TGTGCCTGGACTTCGGGGGGGATGGATGAGCAGTTCTTC.

V gene TRBV9 combines with J gene TRBJ2-2; D perhaps matches TRBD2 (6 bases). CDR1 and CDR2 from the germline V gene are SGDLS and YYNGEE. V was clipped by 4 bases and J by 5 bases, with 9 bases between them. The CDR3 covers 13 residues. DNA of the CDR3: TGTGCCAGCAGCATACGGGGGACCGGGGAGCTGTTTTTT. It translates to CASSIRGTGELFF.

This clone was seen a handful of times. This chain uses TRBV4-3 with TRBJ1-2; D is unclear. Trimming took 1 base from V and 8 from J, leaving 20 bases between them. Germline V CDR1 and CDR2: LGHNA, YSLEER. CDR3 size: 16 residues. CDR3 in DNA: TGCGCCAGCAGCCAAGCTGGTGAAGGCGTCTTTGGGGGCTACACCTTC. Translated: CASSQAGEGVFGGYTF.

The gene calls are TRBV6-5 and TRBJ2-1, with 10 positions matching TRBD2. The CDR3 runs 15 residues. CDR1 and CDR2 (germline): MNHEY, SVGAGI. The V gene end was trimmed by 4 bases and the J gene end by 4 bases; junction bases not matched to a gene: 4. The CDR3 DNA follows: TGTGCCAGCAGTTTGGCTAGCGGGGGATACAATGAGCAGTTCTTC. This codes for CASSLASGGYNEQFF.

This clone was seen more than once but under ten times. The chain recombines TRBV7-3 with TRBJ2-4, with 7 positions matching TRBD1. The J segment lost 9 bases and the V segment lost 2 bases, leaving 4 bases of the junction unmatched. The CDR3 is 13 amino acids. CDR1 SGHTA and CDR2 FQGTGA come from the germline V gene. DNA of the CDR3: TGTGCCAGCAGCTTAGGGACAGAGGGCATTCAGTACTTC. Amino acids: CASSLGTEGIQYF.

This clone was counted a few times. This chain links TRBV5-1 with TRBJ2-7; TRBD2 matches 7 bases. CDR3 length: 15 amino acids. Germline V gives CDR1 SGHRS, CDR2 YFSETQ. The junction had 5 bases not matched to a gene; V was cut back by 0 bases and J by 2 bases. The CDR3, as DNA: TGCGCCAGCAGCTTGGTTCCCAGCGGGGCCTACGAGCAGTACTTC. Translated: CASSLVPSGAYEQYF.

V and J are TRBV19 and TRBJ2-7; D is possibly TRBD1 (6 bases). The V end was cut by 1 base, the J end by 3 bases, with 13 bases between. The CDR3 consists of 15 residues. Per the germline V gene, CDR1 is LNHDA and CDR2 is SQIVND (reference sequence). The CDR3 spells CASSIAADRFYEQYF. In DNA, the CDR3 is TGTGCCAGTAGTATAGCCGCGGACAGATTCTACGAGCAGTACTTC.

The V and J genes are TRBV11-2 and TRBJ2-7; 7 nucleotides align to TRBD2. The CDR3 runs to 14 residues. V lost 0 bases and J lost 7; bases outside the gene matches: 6. Germline loops: CDR1 SGHAT, CDR2 FQNNGV. The CDR3 DNA follows: TGTGCCAGCAGCTTAGATGGTCGGGGGGTTGAGCAGTACTTC. This encodes CASSLDGRGVEQYF.

This clone was found once. The chain uses TRBV27 and TRBJ1-2; no clear D. Trimming shortened V by 1 base and J by 4 bases, and 13 bases separated the two germline ends. This CDR3 contains 15 residues. Germline V gives CDR1 MNHEY, CDR2 SMNVEV (reference sequence). CDR3 region: CASSLLPDGLYGYTF. CDR3 nucleotide sequence: TGTGCCAGCAGTTTATTACCCGACGGACTCTATGGCTACACCTTC.

The chain has TRBV11-2 and TRBJ1-6; D possibly corresponds to TRBD1 (6 bases). The CDR3 is 16 residues long. Germline V gives CDR1 SGHAT, CDR2 FQNNGV. V was clipped by 4 bases and J by 6 bases, with 16 bases between them. DNA of the CDR3: TGTGCCAGCAGCTACAACCTAGGGGGTCTTAATTCACCCCTCCACTTT. Translation: CASSYNLGGLNSPLHF.

This chain uses TRBV5-8 with TRBJ2-1; TRBD1 matches at 7 bases. Germline V gene sequence: CDR1 SGHTS, CDR2 YDEGEE. The CDR3 has 15 amino acids. Trimming at V came to 4 bases and at J to 4 bases, leaving 8 bases not matched to a gene. DNA of the CDR3: TGTGCCAGCAGCCTAGGACAGGCGACTTACAATGAGCAGTTCTTC. Translation: CASSLGQATYNEQFF.

The table lists this clone with a few counts. The chain recombines TRBV4-3 with TRBJ2-7; 12 bases match TRBD2. CDR1 is LGHNA and CDR2 is YSLEER in the germline V gene. J lost 4 bases, V lost 0 bases, and 7 bases had no gene match. The CDR3 runs to 17 residues. For the CDR3, the DNA is TGCGCCAGCAGCCAAGATGCTAGCGGGGGGGCCGCATACGAGCAGTACTTC. Its translation is CASSQDASGGAAYEQYF.

The rearrangement uses TRBV2 and TRBJ1-5; D gene ambiguous. Germline CDR1 and CDR2: SNHLY and FYNNEI. The CDR3 sequence is 15 residues long. V lost 1 base, J lost 2 bases, and 9 bases lay in between. CDR3 DNA sequence: TGTGCCAGCAGTGAAGATGGGCCAGGCAATCAGCCCCAGCATTTT. The encoded protein is CASSEDGPGNQPQHF. Variable domain in full (rest from reference TRBV2 and TRBJ1-5): EPEVTQTPSHQVTQMGQEVILRCVPISNHLYFYWYRQILGQKVEFLVSFYNNEISEKSEIFDDQFSVERPDGSNFTLKIRSTKLEDSAMYFCASSEDGPGNQPQHFGDGTRLSIL.

V is TRBV6-1 and J is TRBJ2-3, with D possibly matching TRBD2 (6 bases). The length of the CDR3 is 14 residues. Trimming removed 3 bases from V and 2 bases from J, with 9 bases in between. CDR1 and CDR2 from the germline V gene are MNHNS and SASEGT. The CDR3 reads CASSEAGTTDTQYF. The CDR3 DNA follows: TGTGCCAGCAGTGAGGCGGGGACCACAGATACGCAGTATTTT.

The V and J genes are TRBV30 and TRBJ2-2; D may be TRBD1 (6 bases). The CDR3 is 15 residues long. Germline CDR1 GTSNPN, CDR2 SVGIG (reference sequence). Trimming left V 4 bases short and J 1 base short, with 13 bases between. The CDR3 nucleotides read TGTGCCTGGACTACCGGGACAAGGAACACCGGGGAGCTGTTTTTT. Its protein product is CAWTTGTRNTGELFF.

The chain combines TRBV7-3 with TRBJ1-2, with D perhaps matching TRBD1 (5 bases). Deletions cut 2 bases from V and 8 bases from J, with 12 bases between. Germline-derived CDR1 and CDR2 are SGHTA and FQGTGA. CDR3 size: 13 residues. CDR3 sequence (DNA): TGTGCCAGCAGCTTAGGGGGAGCGCAAGGCTACACCTTC. Translating gives CASSLGGAQGYTF. Drawing the rest from reference TRBV7-3 and TRBJ1-2, the complete variable domain is GAGVSQTPSNKVTEKGKYVELRCDPISGHTALYWYRQSLGQGPEFLIYFQGTGAADDSGLPNDRFFAVRPEGSVSTLKIQRTERGDSAVYLCASSLGGAQGYTFGSGTRLTVV.

This clone was detected once. A read error may produce the germline difference seen at one junction end. The chain couples TRBV4-3 to TRBJ1-2; TRBD1 is a possible D gene (5 bases). The CDR3 totals 15 residues. CDR1 is LGHNA, CDR2 YSLEER, per germline. The CDR3 DNA reads TGCGCCAGCAGCCAAGGGGCAGGGAGGATTTATGACTACACCTTC. Translated, it gives CASSQGAGRIYDYTF.

The chain has TRBV27 and TRBJ2-7; 7 positions agree with TRBD1. CDR1 is MNHEY, CDR2 SMNVEV, per germline (reference sequence). Trimming cost V 6 bases and J 2 bases; bases outside gene matches: 16. CDR3 length: 17 amino acids. The CDR3 loop is CASSPWGRGTDTYEQYF. The CDR3 nucleotides read TGTGCCAGCAGCCCCTGGGGTCGTGGGACAGACACCTACGAGCAGTACTTC.